This note documents a single T cell receptor beta chain sequence. The antigen remains unidentified. The method, 5' RACE with UMI labels, was used to prepare the TRB cDNA libraries. TCRdb re-called the 5' RACE reads; every CDR3 protein appears as one record, without DNA. The sample table includes under 7,000 distinct CDR3 sequences. This record belongs to a study of CXCR3-negative and CXCR3-positive naive CD8 T cells. Study results and limitations: Comparison of naive CXCR3-negative and CXCR3-positive cells revealed similar TRBV-TRBJ usage, while memory cells differed. Against CXCR3-negative naive cells, CXCR3-positive naive cells showed more hydrophobic TRB CDR3s.

Naive CD8+ T cells carried a CD45RO-CCR7+CD27+CD95- phenotype. The sequencing input was naive CXCR3+ CD8+ T cells from blood. Subset: CD45RO-CCR7+CD27+CD95- naive CD8+ T cells expressing CXCR3 (TNR3+). This TCR came from a human donor in good health. Some clones in this sample may be carry-over from other donors' samples.

The CDR3 region is CSVDRGAYGYTF. This chain uses TRBV29-1 with TRBJ1-2; TCRdb gives TRBD1 as the D gene, but with no DNA this cannot be confirmed. CDR3 size: 12 residues. Germline V gives CDR1 SQVTM, CDR2 ANQGSEA. Drawing the rest from reference TRBV29-1 and TRBJ1-2, the complete variable domain is SAVISQKPSRDICQRGTSLTIQCQVDSQVTMMFWYRQQPGQSLTLIATANQGSEATYESGFVIDKFPISRPNLTFSTLTVSNMSPEDSSIYLCSVDRGAYGYTFGSGTRLTVV.